In its sample, the clone carrying this TCR beta chain was seen once. The data originate from a study of blood T cell repertoires in COVID-19. Study details: PBMCs, B-cell-depleted T cells, or T cells provided the cDNA or gDNA that made up the material.

The V gene's germline CDR1 is MDHEN and CDR2 SYDVKM. This CDR3 is built from 13 residues. Only in-frame clones appear in the TCRdb table, and some are missing; sequencing was by immunoSEQ multiplex PCR. The repertoire consists of 65,000 to 70,000 clones, with about 86% occurring once and the leading ten covering approximately 15%. The J gene is TRBJ2-3, the V gene TRBV28; D may be TRBD2 (5 bases). The receptor was isolated from a man between 35 and 55 years old with COVID-19, enrolled during active disease. Sequenced sample: peripheral blood. CDR3 amino acids: CATRRVSTDTQYF. CDR3 coding DNA: TGTGCTACAAGGCGGGTTAGCACAGATACGCAGTATTTT.